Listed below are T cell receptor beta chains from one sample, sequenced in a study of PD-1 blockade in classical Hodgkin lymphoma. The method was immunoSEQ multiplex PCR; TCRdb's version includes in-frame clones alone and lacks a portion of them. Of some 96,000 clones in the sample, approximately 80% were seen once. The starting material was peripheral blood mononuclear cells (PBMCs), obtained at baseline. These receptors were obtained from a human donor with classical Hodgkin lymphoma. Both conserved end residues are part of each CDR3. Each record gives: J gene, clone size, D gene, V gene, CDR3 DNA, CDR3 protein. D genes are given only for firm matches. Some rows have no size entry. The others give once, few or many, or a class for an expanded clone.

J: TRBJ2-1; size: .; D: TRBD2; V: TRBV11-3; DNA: TGTGCCAGCAGCTTAGTACTAGCGGGAGAGCAGTTCTTC; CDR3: CASSLVLAGEQFF
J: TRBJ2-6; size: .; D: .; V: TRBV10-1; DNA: TGCGCCAGCAGTACTATCGCACAAAGTCGGGCCAACGTCCTGACTTTC; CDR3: CASSTIAQSRANVLTF
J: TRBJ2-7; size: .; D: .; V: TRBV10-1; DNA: TGCGCCAGCAGTGAAGGGCTACCCTACGAGCAGTACTTC; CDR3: CASSEGLPYEQYF
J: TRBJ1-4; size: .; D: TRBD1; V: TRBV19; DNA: TGTGCCAGTAGTATGGCGGGACAGGGGAATGAAAAACTGTTTTTT; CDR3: CASSMAGQGNEKLFF
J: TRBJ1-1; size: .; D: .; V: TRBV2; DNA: TGTGCCAGCAGTGAAAGGTCAGCTAACACTGAAGCTTTCTTT; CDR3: CASSERSANTEAFF
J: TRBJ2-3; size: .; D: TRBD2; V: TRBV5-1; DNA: TGCGCCAGCAGCCGCCTGACTAGCGGGAGTACAGATACGCAGTATTTT; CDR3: CASSRLTSGSTDTQYF
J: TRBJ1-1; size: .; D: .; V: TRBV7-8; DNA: TGTGCCAGCAGCTTAGCGCACAGGGCAACCTACACTGAAGCTTTCTTT; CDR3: CASSLAHRATYTEAFF
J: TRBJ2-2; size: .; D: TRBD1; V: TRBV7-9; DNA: TGTGCCAGCAGCCCCACCTTGGGACAGGGGGCCTGGGAGCTGTTTTTT; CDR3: CASSPTLGQGAWELFF
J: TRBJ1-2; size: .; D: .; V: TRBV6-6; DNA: TGTGCCAGCAGTAAGACAGGTCTTGGCTATGGCTACACCTTC; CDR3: CASSKTGLGYGYTF
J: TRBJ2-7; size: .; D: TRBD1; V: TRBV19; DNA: TGTGCCAGCAGCCCGCGGGCAGGGGGCGTGACTTTAAACTCCTACGAGCAGTACTTC; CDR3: CASSPRAGGVTLNSYEQYF
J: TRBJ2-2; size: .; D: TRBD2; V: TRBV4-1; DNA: TGCGCCAGCAGTCAAAGAAGCGGGAGCGGGAACACCGGGGAGCTGTTTTTT; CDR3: CASSQRSGSGNTGELFF
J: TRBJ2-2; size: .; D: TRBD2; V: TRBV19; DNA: TGTGCCACGAGAACTAGCGGGTACACCGGGGAGCTGTTTTTT; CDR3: CATRTSGYTGELFF
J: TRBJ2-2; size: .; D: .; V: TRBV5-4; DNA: TGTGCCAGCAGCTTGGTGGGCGGGGAGCTGTTTTTT; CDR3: CASSLVGGELFF
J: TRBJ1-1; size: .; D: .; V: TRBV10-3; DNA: TGTGCCATCAGTGACTCGGGGCAAGTTGAGACTGAAGCTTTCTTT; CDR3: CAISDSGQVETEAFF
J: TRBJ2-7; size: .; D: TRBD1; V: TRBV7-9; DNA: TGTGCCAGCAGCCCTCGGGGACAGGGAAGTCCCGAGCAGTACTTC; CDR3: CASSPRGQGSPEQYF
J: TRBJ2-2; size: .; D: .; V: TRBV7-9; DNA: TGTGCCAGCAGCCCGCTGGGAGTCTGGAACACCGGGGAGCTGTTTTTT; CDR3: CASSPLGVWNTGELFF
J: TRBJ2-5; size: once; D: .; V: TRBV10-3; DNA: TGTGCCATCAGTGTTGGGGCAGAGACCCAGTACTTC; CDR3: CAISVGAETQYF
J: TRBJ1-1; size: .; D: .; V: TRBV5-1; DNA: TGCGCCAGCAGCTTGTTCGGAACGAACACTGAAGCTTTCTTT; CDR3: CASSLFGTNTEAFF
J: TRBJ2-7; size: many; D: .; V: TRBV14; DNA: TGTGCCAGCAGCCCGCCAGCAGGGAGAGGGGACGAGCAGTACTTC; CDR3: CASSPPAGRGDEQYF
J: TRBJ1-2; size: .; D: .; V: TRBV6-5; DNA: TGTGCCAGCAGCCTTCAGCCGAACTATGGCTACACCTTC; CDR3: CASSLQPNYGYTF
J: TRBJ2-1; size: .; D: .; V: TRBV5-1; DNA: TGCGCCAGCAGCAGGGAAATGAGCTCCTACAATGAGCAGTTCTTC; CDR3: CASSREMSSYNEQFF
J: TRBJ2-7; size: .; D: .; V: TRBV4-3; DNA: TGCGCCAGCAGCCAAGTGGGCCTACCCCTCTTGGAGCAGTACTTC; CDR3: CASSQVGLPLLEQYF
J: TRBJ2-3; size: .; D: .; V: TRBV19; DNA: TGTGCCAGTAGTATAGGCGGGGGCTGGGGGACAGATACGCAGTATTTT; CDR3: CASSIGGGWGTDTQYF
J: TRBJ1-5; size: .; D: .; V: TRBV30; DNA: TGTGCCTGGAGTGTAGGGGGTATCAGCAATCAGCCCCAGCATTTT; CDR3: CAWSVGGISNQPQHF
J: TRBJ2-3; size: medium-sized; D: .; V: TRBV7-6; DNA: TGTGCCAGCAGCGCAGGACCGACAGATACGCAGTATTTT; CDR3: CASSAGPTDTQYF
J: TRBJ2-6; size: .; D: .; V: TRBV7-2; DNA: TGTGCCAGCAGCTTAGGTCCTTCCGGGGCCAACGTCCTGACTTTC; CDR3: CASSLGPSGANVLTF
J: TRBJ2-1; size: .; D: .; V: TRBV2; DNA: TGTGCCAGCAGTGAGTCTAGCGCAGACAATGAGCAGTTCTTC; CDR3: CASSESSADNEQFF
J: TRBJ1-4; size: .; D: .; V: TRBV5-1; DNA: TGCGCCAGCAAACCCCAGGGAATTTTTGGGGAACTGTTTTTT; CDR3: CASKPQGIFGELFF
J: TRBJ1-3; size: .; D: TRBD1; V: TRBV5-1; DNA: TGCGCCAGCAGCTTGGGACAGGGTGGCACTGGAAACACCATATATTTT; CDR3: CASSLGQGGTGNTIYF
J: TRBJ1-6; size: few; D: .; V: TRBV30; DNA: TGTGCCTGGAGTGTGCTGGGGCAGGGATCACCCCTCCACTTT; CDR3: CAWSVLGQGSPLHF
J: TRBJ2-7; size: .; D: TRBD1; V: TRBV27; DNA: TGTGCCAGCAGTCCCTCTGAGGGGGCTTACTCCTACGAGCAGTACTTC; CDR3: CASSPSEGAYSYEQYF
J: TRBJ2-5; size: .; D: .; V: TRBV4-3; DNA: TGCGCCAGCAGCGGTGGGTCAGGAGGAGAGACCCAGTACTTC; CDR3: CASSGGSGGETQYF
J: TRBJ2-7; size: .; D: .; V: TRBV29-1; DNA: TGCAGCGTCGCATCCGGGACCAGCTTTGACGAGCAGTACTTC; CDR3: CSVASGTSFDEQYF
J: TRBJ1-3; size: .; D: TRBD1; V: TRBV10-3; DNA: TGTGCCATCAGCCGACAGGGCCCGAGCTCTGGAAACACCATATATTTT; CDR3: CAISRQGPSSGNTIYF
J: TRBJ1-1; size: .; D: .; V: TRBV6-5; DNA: TGTGCCAGCAATGAAGGGGTTGGGAACACTGAAGCTTTCTTT; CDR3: CASNEGVGNTEAFF
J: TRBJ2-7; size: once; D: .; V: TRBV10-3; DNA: TGTGCCATCAGTGATGGGGCGGGGGAGCAGTACTTC; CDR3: CAISDGAGEQYF
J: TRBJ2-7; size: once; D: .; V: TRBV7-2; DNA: TGTGCCAGCAGCCCCCAGATGGGGGTCTCCTACGAGCAGTACTTC; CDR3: CASSPQMGVSYEQYF
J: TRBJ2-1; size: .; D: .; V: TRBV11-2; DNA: TGTGCCAGCAGCCTCTTATTAAGCTCCTACAATGAGCAGTTCTTC; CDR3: CASSLLLSSYNEQFF
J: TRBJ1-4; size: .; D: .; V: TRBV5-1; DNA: TGCGCCAGCAGCGACGACAGGTTTAATGAAAAACTGTTTTTT; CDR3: CASSDDRFNEKLFF
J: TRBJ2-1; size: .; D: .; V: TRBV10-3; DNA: TGTGCCATCAGTCGAGCGGACTCCTACAATGAGCAGTTCTTC; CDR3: CAISRADSYNEQFF
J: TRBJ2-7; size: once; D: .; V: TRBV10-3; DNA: TGTGCCATCAGTGAGTCGGCAGCGCTGGGGGAGCAGTACTTC; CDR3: CAISESAALGEQYF
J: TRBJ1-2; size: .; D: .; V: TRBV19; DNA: TGTGCCAGTAGTATGCTTGCTGGCATCTCCGGCTACACCTTC; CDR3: CASSMLAGISGYTF
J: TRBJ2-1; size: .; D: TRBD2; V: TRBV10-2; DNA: TGCGCCAGCAGTGATTTAGGGACTAGCGGATACAATGAGCAGTTCTTC; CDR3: CASSDLGTSGYNEQFF
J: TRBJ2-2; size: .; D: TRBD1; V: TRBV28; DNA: TGTGCCAGCAGGTCCGGGACAGCGAACACCGGGGAGCTGTTTTTT; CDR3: CASRSGTANTGELFF
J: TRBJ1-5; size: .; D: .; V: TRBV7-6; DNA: TGTGCCAGCAGCTTTTTAGGGAGGGATCAGCCCCAGCATTTT; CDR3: CASSFLGRDQPQHF
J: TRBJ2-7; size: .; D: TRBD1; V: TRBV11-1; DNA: TGTGCCAGCAGCTTATCAGGGACAGTATACGAGCAGTACTTC; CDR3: CASSLSGTVYEQYF